The 31 T cell receptor beta chains below were found in one sample sequenced in a study of CD8+CD57+ T cells in acquired aplastic anemia. The authors sequenced patients whose flow cytometry had shown CD8+CD57+ cell expansion. TCR beta VDJ and CDR3 profiles were obtained from a genomic DNA template. In TCRdb, the reads were re-called with MiXCR into one record per CDR3 protein. Counted here are about 200,000 distinct CDR3 sequences, more than 55% occurring once; the ten biggest clones make up around 58%. The sequenced sample was sorted CD4+, CD8+, or CD8+CD57+ T cells (not recorded which) from PBMCs. All receptors derive from a human donor with aplastic anemia.

This clonotype was seen a handful of times. The rearrangement joins TRBV15 to TRBJ1-1, with no clear D. Trimming left V 1 base short and J 8 bases short, with 11 bases between. The CDR3 spans 13 residues. CDR1 is LNHNV, CDR2 YYDKDF, per germline (reference sequence). CDR3: CATSRATRVEAFF. The CDR3 DNA is TGTGCCACCAGCAGAGCGACAAGGGTGGAAGCTTTCTTT.

This CDR3 is CSAGGSAYEQYF. In DNA form, the CDR3 reads TGCAGTGCCGGGGGCAGCGCCTACGAGCAGTACTTC. The J gene is TRBJ2-7, the V gene TRBV20-1, with D perhaps being TRBD1 or TRBD2 (6 bases each). V lost 6 bases to trimming and J lost 2 bases, with 11 bases between them. Germline V CDR1 and CDR2: DFQATT, SNEGSKA (reference sequence). This CDR3 comprises 12 residues.

The CDR3 loop is CSVLAKGQVMNTEAFF. The CDR3 nucleotides read TGCAGCGTCCTAGCTAAGGGACAGGTAATGAACACTGAAGCTTTCTTT. This rearrangement joins TRBV29-1 to TRBJ1-1, with TRBD1 matching 8 bases. Per germline, CDR1 SQVTM and CDR2 ANQGSEA. The CDR3 runs to 16 residues. The trim removed 6 bases at V and 0 bases at J, leaving 12 bases unmatched.

V is TRBV7-9 and J is TRBJ1-1; D is unresolved. Trimming cost V 8 bases and J 9 bases, with 13 bases left between them. Germline lookup yields CDR1 SEHNR and CDR2 FQNEAQ (reference sequence). This CDR3 comprises 11 residues. DNA for the CDR3: TGTGCCAGCTCTATCCAGGATAAAGCTTTCTTT. Its translation is CASSIQDKAFF. Together with reference TRBV7-9 and TRBJ1-1, the CDR3 gives the full variable domain: DTGVSQNPRHKITKRGQNVTFRCDPISEHNRLYWYRQTLGQGPEFLTYFQNEAQLEKSRLLSDRFSAERPKGSFSTLEIQRTEQGDSAMYLCASSIQDKAFFGQGTRLTVV.

This clonotype was recorded a few times. The chain uses TRBV20-1 and TRBJ2-2; no reliable D call. Per germline, CDR1 DFQATT and CDR2 SNEGSKA (reference sequence). CDR3 length equals 14 residues. V lost 3 bases and J lost 3, with 11 bases in between. Here the CDR3 DNA reads TGCAGTGCTAGGGCGGCTGGGGACACCGGGGAGCTGTTTTTT. Residues: CSARAAGDTGELFF.

CDR3 loop: CATSGPGQGSHNEQFF. The CDR3 DNA follows: TGTGCCACCAGTGGACCGGGACAGGGTTCCCACAATGAGCAGTTCTTC. This sequence joins TRBV24-1 and TRBJ2-1, with 9 bases that match TRBD1. The V segment lost 5 bases and the J segment 5 bases; nucleotides outside the gene matches: 9. CDR3 length: 16 residues. Per germline, CDR1 KGHDR and CDR2 SFDVKD.

The rearrangement links TRBV29-1 to TRBJ2-6; D is possibly TRBD1 (6 bases). The CDR3 extends over 18 amino acids. Germline V gene sequence: CDR1 SQVTM, CDR2 ANQGSEA. V was trimmed by 3 bases and J by 2 bases, leaving 20 bases between them. CDR3 DNA: TGCAGCGTTGATTTCGATCGAGCTTCAGGGGCTGGGGCCAACGTCCTGACTTTC. Its protein is CSVDFDRASGAGANVLTF.

In its sample, this clonotype was seen a few times. The chain employs TRBV19 and TRBJ1-3; no clear D gene. Germline V lookup: CDR1 LNHDA, CDR2 SQIVND (reference sequence). V was trimmed by 7 bases and J by 0 bases, leaving 16 bases between them. This CDR3 comprises 16 residues. In DNA form, the CDR3 reads TGTGCCAGTATCGGGGTCCGAGGAAGCTCTGGAAACACCATATATTTT. It codes for CASIGVRGSSGNTIYF. Combining the CDR3 with reference TRBV19 and TRBJ1-3 gives the whole variable domain DGGITQSPKYLFRKEGQNVTLSCEQNLNHDAMYWYRQDPGQGLRLIYYSQIVNDFQKGDIAEGYSVSREKKESFPLTVTSAQKNPTAFYLCASIGVRGSSGNTIYFGEGSWLTVV.

The chain has TRBV5-1 and TRBJ2-3, with D possibly called TRBD1 or TRBD2 (5 bases each). Trimming stripped 4 bases from V and 3 bases from J, with 15 bases between. CDR3 length equals 15 residues. Germline assignment: CDR1 SGHRS and CDR2 YFSETQ. The CDR3 is CASSQRDGVTDTQYF. In nucleotides, the CDR3 is TGCGCCAGCAGCCAACGGGACGGCGTTACAGATACGCAGTATTTT.

This clonotype was found a few times. The rearrangement uses TRBV7-9 and TRBJ2-7; TRBD2 is a possible D gene (6 bases). This CDR3 has 18 residues. V was pared by 0 bases and J by 3 bases, with 21 bases between. Germline CDR1 SEHNR, CDR2 FQNEAQ (reference sequence). The CDR3 is CASSLARGRGIADYEQYF. CDR3 coding DNA: TGTGCCAGCAGCTTAGCCCGGGGTCGGGGAATAGCGGACTACGAGCAGTACTTC.

The table lists this clonotype with many counts. The chain recombines TRBV9 with TRBJ2-7, with TRBD1 matching over 10 bases. The V and J ends lost 3 bases and 5 bases, in that order; junction bases with no gene match: 2. Germline CDR1 reads SGDLS; CDR2 reads YYNGEE. CDR3 length: 13 amino acids. The CDR3 sequence is CASSGGTGDEQYF. CDR3 bases: TGTGCCAGCAGCGGCGGGACAGGGGACGAGCAGTACTTC.

The chain joins TRBV9 to TRBJ2-7; 7 bases line up with TRBD1. The CDR3 sequence is 12 residues long. V shed 10 bases and J 2 bases; nucleotides not matched to a gene: 6. From germline, CDR1 is SGDLS and CDR2 YYNGEE. The CDR3 protein is CASGTAPYEQYF. CDR3 nucleotide sequence: TGTGCCTCCGGGACAGCTCCCTACGAGCAGTACTTC.

The CDR3 nucleotides read TGCGCCAGCAGCTTCGGATTTGAGGGCGGGGAGCTGTTTTTT. Its translation: CASSFGFEGGELFF. The chain uses TRBV5-1 and TRBJ2-2; D is perhaps TRBD2 (5 bases). V was trimmed by 2 bases and J by 7 bases, leaving 12 bases between them. The germline CDR1 and CDR2 sequences are SGHRS and YFSETQ. The CDR3 extends over 14 amino acids.

The chain is built from TRBV9 and TRBJ1-3; D gene uncertain. Germline CDR1 and CDR2: SGDLS and YYNGEE. The CDR3 contains 15 residues. V was shortened by 0 bases and J by 4 bases, with 11 bases between the two germline ends. The CDR3 DNA reads as TGTGCCAGCAGCGTAGTTGGCTCGGCAGGAAACACCATATATTTT. The encoded protein is CASSVVGSAGNTIYF.

This clonotype was counted a single time. The chain carries TRBV7-7 and TRBJ1-6; 11 bases are a match to TRBD1. Losses at the gene ends were 3 bases for V and 0 bases for J; bases not matched to a gene: 4. Germline CDR1 reads SSHAT; CDR2 reads FNYEAQ (reference sequence). CDR3 length equals 18 residues. In nucleotides, the CDR3 is TGTGCCAGCAGCTTCCGGGACAGGGGGAGCTCCTATAATTCACCCCTCCACTTT. It translates to CASSFRDRGSSYNSPLHF. The entire variable domain, with the rest obtained from reference TRBV7-7 and TRBJ1-6, is as follows: GAGVSQSPRYKVTKRGQDVTLRCDPISSHATLYWYQQALGQGPEFLTYFNYEAQPDKSGLPSDRFSAERPEGSISTLTIQRTEQRDSAMYRCASSFRDRGSSYNSPLHFGNGTRLTVT.

The chain joins TRBV7-6 to TRBJ1-2; a possible D gene is TRBD1 (5 bases). CDR3 size: 15 residues. Trimming took 1 base from V and 2 from J, leaving 11 bases between them. CDR1 and CDR2 (germline): SGHVS, FNYEAQ. CDR3 protein: CASSLVAGKNYGYTF. Written as DNA, the CDR3 is TGTGCCAGCAGCTTAGTGGCAGGGAAGAACTATGGCTACACCTTC.

Here the CDR3 DNA reads TGTGCCAGCAGCTTAGCTGAGGTTAACACTGAAGCTTTCTTT. This translates into CASSLAEVNTEAFF. The chain is built from TRBV7-9 and TRBJ1-1, with no clear D. Germline V lookup: CDR1 SEHNR, CDR2 FQNEAQ (reference sequence). CDR3 size: 14 residues. Trimming took 0 bases from V and 2 from J, leaving 7 bases between them.

This clonotype was seen only once. This chain uses TRBV24-1 with TRBJ2-1; TRBD2 matches 11 bases. J lost 10 bases, V lost 2 bases, and 6 bases had no gene match. Germline loops: CDR1 KGHDR, CDR2 SFDVKD. CDR3 size: 15 residues. CDR3 sequence (DNA): TGTGCCACCAGTGATTCGATGACTAGCGGGGAAGAGCAGTTCTTC. Translation: CATSDSMTSGEEQFF.

This chain links TRBV10-2 with TRBJ1-6, with D maybe TRBD1 (5 bases). Trimming shortened V by 3 bases and J by 4 bases, and 10 bases separated the two germline ends. The CDR3 is 15 amino acids. Germline V lookup: CDR1 WSHSY, CDR2 SAAADI. CDR3 in DNA: TGCGCCAGCAGTGAAGGGACGGGTTATAATTCACCCCTCCACTTT. Protein sequence: CASSEGTGYNSPLHF.

The J gene is TRBJ1-1, the V gene TRBV10-2; D is perhaps TRBD1 (6 bases). CDR1 and CDR2 (germline): WSHSY, SAAADI. The V end was cut by 6 bases, the J end by 0 bases, with 11 bases between. This CDR3 has 14 amino acids. The CDR3 loop is CASRLTGMNTEAFF. CDR3 in DNA: TGCGCCAGCAGGTTGACAGGTATGAACACTGAAGCTTTCTTT.

The V and J genes are TRBV19 and TRBJ2-3, with a tentative D call TRBD2 (6 bases). Germline-derived CDR1 and CDR2 are LNHDA and SQIVND (reference sequence). Deletions cut 0 bases from V and 0 bases from J, with 13 bases between. CDR3 size: 17 residues. The CDR3 here is CASSIDPGLLSTDTQYF. The CDR3 DNA is TGTGCCAGTAGTATAGACCCGGGACTCTTGAGCACAGATACGCAGTATTTT.

Only a few counts were recorded for this clonotype. The V and J genes are TRBV29-1 and TRBJ1-1; tentative D call: TRBD1 (6 bases). In germline, CDR1 is SQVTM, CDR2 ANQGSEA. CDR3 length: 12 residues. V lost 7 bases, J lost 1 base, and 10 bases lay in between. CDR3 nucleotides: TGCAGCGCCGGGACAACGAACACTGAAGCTTTCTTT. It is translated as CSAGTTNTEAFF.

For this clonotype: Germline and junction disagree at one end, which may indicate a read error. The rearrangement uses TRBV12-3 or TRBV12-4 and TRBJ2-1; 11 bases match TRBD2. The CDR3 is 15 amino acids. CDR3 nucleotide sequence: TGTGCCAGCAGTGTAGCGGGGGGGCTTTACAATGAGCAGTTCTTC. This sequence encodes CASSVAGGLYNEQFF.

This chain uses TRBV7-2 with TRBJ1-2; TRBD1 is a possible D gene (6 bases). Per germline, CDR1 SGHTA and CDR2 FQGNSA. Trimming took 1 base from V and 8 from J, leaving 17 bases between them. This CDR3 comprises 15 residues. CDR3 sequence reads: CASSLGKQGRKGYTF. The CDR3 region has the DNA TGTGCCAGCAGCTTAGGGAAACAGGGACGGAAGGGCTACACCTTC.

With respect to this clonotype: One end of the junction fails to match germline, which may point to a read error. The genes are TRBV5-1 and TRBJ2-7; D may be TRBD2 (6 bases). Germline V gives CDR1 SGHRS, CDR2 YFSETQ. CDR3 size: 15 residues. CDR3 sequence reads: CASSLVGSGPYEQYF. CDR3 coding DNA: TGTGCCAGCAGCTTGGTCGGTAGCGGACCCTACGAGCAGTACTTC.

This clonotype was detected a few times. The genes are TRBV24-1 and TRBJ2-1; TRBD1 matches 7 bases. The CDR3 is 13 residues long. V trimming: 0 bases; J trimming: 10 bases; junction bases outside the gene matches: 2. Germline V gene sequence: CDR1 KGHDR, CDR2 SFDVKD. CDR3 sequence: CATSDLWGQEQFF. CDR3 DNA sequence: TGTGCCACCAGTGATTTGTGGGGACAGGAGCAGTTCTTC.

This sequence joins TRBV20-1 and TRBJ1-2; D perhaps matches TRBD1 (6 bases). The germline V and J ends were trimmed by 3 bases and 8 bases, with 10 bases remaining between them. This CDR3 contains 11 residues. The germline V gene encodes CDR1 DFQATT and CDR2 SNEGSKA (reference sequence). CDR3 DNA: TGCAGTGCTAGTGGGGGGCACGGCTACACCTTC. Protein: CSASGGHGYTF.

This clonotype was recorded many times. CDR3 loop: CASSLDALFGQYF. CDR3 coding DNA: TGCGCCAGCAGCTTGGATGCGCTTTTCGGGCAGTACTTC. The V gene is TRBV5-1, the J gene TRBJ2-7; D remains ambiguous. CDR1 and CDR2 (germline): SGHRS, YFSETQ. CDR3 size: 13 residues. The V end lost 0 bases, the J end lost 9 bases, and 13 bases lay between the germline ends.

The gene calls are TRBV5-1 and TRBJ2-5, with 9 positions matching TRBD1. CDR1 is SGHRS and CDR2 is YFSETQ in the germline V gene. The junction had 10 bases not matched to a gene; V was cut back by 0 bases and J by 4 bases. The length of the CDR3 is 17 residues. The DNA for the CDR3 is TGCGCCAGCAGCTTGGCCGTAGGGGACAGGGTATCAGAGACCCAGTACTTC. Translating it yields CASSLAVGDRVSETQYF.

This clonotype was picked up a small number of times. The chain carries TRBV24-1 and TRBJ1-3, with 7 bases that match TRBD1. The germline V gene has CDR1 KGHDR and CDR2 SFDVKD. V trimming: 0 bases; J trimming: 6 bases; junction bases outside the gene matches: 7. CDR3 length: 16 residues. The CDR3 reads CATSDLTIGTVNTIYF. CDR3 sequence (DNA): TGTGCCACCAGTGATTTGACGATAGGGACAGTAAACACCATATATTTT.

Notes on this clonotype: One junction end disagrees with the germline gene, perhaps due to a read error. V and J are TRBV7-9 and TRBJ1-4; possible D gene TRBD1, 6 bases. The CDR3 covers 15 residues. Germline V gives CDR1 SEHNR, CDR2 FQNEAQ (reference sequence). As DNA, the CDR3 is TGTGCCGGCAGCTTAGGGGGGGCCTCTAATGAAAAACTGTTTTTT. Translating gives CAGSLGGASNEKLFF.